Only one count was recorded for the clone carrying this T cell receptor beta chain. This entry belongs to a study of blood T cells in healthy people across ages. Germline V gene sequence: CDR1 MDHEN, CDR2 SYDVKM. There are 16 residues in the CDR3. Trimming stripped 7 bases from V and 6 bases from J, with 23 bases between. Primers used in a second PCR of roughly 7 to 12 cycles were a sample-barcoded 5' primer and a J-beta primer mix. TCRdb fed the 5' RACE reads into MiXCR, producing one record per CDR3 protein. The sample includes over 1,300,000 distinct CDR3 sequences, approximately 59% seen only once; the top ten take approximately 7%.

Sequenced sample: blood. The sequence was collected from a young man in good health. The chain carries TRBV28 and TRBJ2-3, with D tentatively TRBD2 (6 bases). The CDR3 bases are TGTGCCAGCACCTCCCGGCCCGTGCCTCGGGGGGATACGCAGTATTTT. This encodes CASTSRPVPRGDTQYF.